Here is one TCR beta chain with its context. Its antigen remains undetermined. This may come from a read error, since a much larger clone is one base off. These data originate in a study of blood T cells in healthy people across ages (dated by TCRdb to between 2014 and 2017). For the study in its entirety: Template switching captured roughly one uniquely barcoded TCR beta cDNA molecule per two T cells in model experiments. The donors were split into four age groups: young (average about 15 years), middle-aged (39), aged (more than 60) and long-lived (approximately 80). To avoid experimental bias, donors of different ages were randomly spread across the sequencing lanes. Two additional independent replicas of 1 million unique cDNA reads from the same blood draw were analyzed for two donors (one aged 18 to 30 and one aged 80 or older). Age-related changes in TCR beta repertoire diversity were measured in the study by deep sequencing normalized with unique cDNA molecular identifiers.

Systemically healthy Caucasian individuals from Russia, 39 in total and aged roughly 6 to 95 years, were included as donors. Around 10 milliliters of peripheral blood were drawn from each donor into EDTA-treated Vacutainer tubes. Ficoll-Paque density-gradient centrifugation was used to isolate PBMCs, with at least 7 million per sample. Trizol reagent was used to extract total RNA from PBMCs, with at least 6 micrograms per sample. For every donor, an aliquot of PBMCs went through flow cytometry to measure the percentages of naive CD45RAhigh/CD27high T cells. Library preparation was by 5' RACE. The sequencer listed for this sample is Illumina HiSeq 2500. A second PCR of roughly 7 to 11 cycles was performed with a sample-barcoded 5' primer and a J-beta primer mix. A unique molecular identifier was introduced onto each TCR beta cDNA molecule by a template-switch 5' adaptor carrying 12 random nucleotides. Each sample yielded at least 2.5 million CDR3-containing paired-end reads. First-strand cDNA was synthesized from all RNA with the Mint cDNA synthesis kit, primed by a TRBC-specific oligonucleotide. All cDNA was treated with uracil-DNA glycosylase and then went through a first 18-cycle PCR with the universal primers M1SS and BC2_uni_R. The paper's processing steps were these. Normalization of each sample was performed by random selection of 1 million high-quality reads, each carrying a distinct molecular identifier. Reads with shared molecular identifiers were discarded instead of being binned into consensus sequences. MiTCR, set to a Q25 quality threshold and the strictest error-elimination algorithm, was used for CDR3 identification, clonotype clustering and error correction. A nonparametric unseen species model with Euler transformation was used to estimate lower-bound total TCR beta diversity. The public sequencing data were trimmed at Q25 with fastp and processed into clonotypes with MiXCR by TCRdb, which kept only in-frame beta chains. Rows matching on CDR3 protein sequence are summarized as one entry with the most common DNA and genes. TCRdb's processing, not the study's, gives the V and J calls here. Recorded for this sample are 650,000 or so distinct CDR3 sequences; 40% to 65% of them occurred a single time. The top ten clonotypes cover about 14% of the sample.

Study-level results and caveats: Because the CMV infection status of the donors was unknown, age-related changes in expanded clonotypes may potentially have been confounded. The percentage of naive T cells measured by flow cytometry correlated strongly with observed TCR beta diversity. As age increased, observed TCR beta diversity per million T cells dropped in a roughly linear way, and a significant reduction was already evident by age roughly 36. Conclusive comparison of naive and antigen-experienced compartments was prevented by the profiling of bulk unsorted PBMCs. Estimates of total diversity from one million sequenced T cells were regarded as lower bounds and underestimates. Compared with the aged group, more naive CD4+ T cells, fewer expanded clones and increased TCR diversity were shown by the long-lived group, suggesting age selection.

The sequencing sample was made of blood. This TCR came from a woman of 80 years or more in good health.

Here is the DNA: TGTGCCAGCAGCGGGGACCTGTCGTCTCTATACAATGAGCAGTACTTC. Translation gives CASSGDLSSLYNEQYF. This receptor chain uses TRBV5-5 and TRBJ2-5; the D call is possibly TRBD1 or TRBD2, each sharing 5 bases. The germline V gene (reference sequence) gives CDR1 as SGHKS and CDR2 as YYEKEE. Inclusive of the bounding cysteine and phenylalanine, the CDR3 is 16 residues long. Only the CDR3 region is kept as DNA, spanning 48 bases read in frame from base 1. A distance of 27 bases separates the germline ends of V and J, which lose 4 bases and 11 bases respectively. The CDR3, completed at both ends by the reference TRBV5-5 and TRBJ2-5 genes, gives the full variable domain DAGVTQSPTHLIKTRGQQVTLRCSPISGHKSVSWYQQVLGQGPQFIFQYYEKEERGRGNFPDRFSARQFPNYSSELNVNALLLGDSALYLCASSGDLSSLYNEQYFGPGTRLLVL.